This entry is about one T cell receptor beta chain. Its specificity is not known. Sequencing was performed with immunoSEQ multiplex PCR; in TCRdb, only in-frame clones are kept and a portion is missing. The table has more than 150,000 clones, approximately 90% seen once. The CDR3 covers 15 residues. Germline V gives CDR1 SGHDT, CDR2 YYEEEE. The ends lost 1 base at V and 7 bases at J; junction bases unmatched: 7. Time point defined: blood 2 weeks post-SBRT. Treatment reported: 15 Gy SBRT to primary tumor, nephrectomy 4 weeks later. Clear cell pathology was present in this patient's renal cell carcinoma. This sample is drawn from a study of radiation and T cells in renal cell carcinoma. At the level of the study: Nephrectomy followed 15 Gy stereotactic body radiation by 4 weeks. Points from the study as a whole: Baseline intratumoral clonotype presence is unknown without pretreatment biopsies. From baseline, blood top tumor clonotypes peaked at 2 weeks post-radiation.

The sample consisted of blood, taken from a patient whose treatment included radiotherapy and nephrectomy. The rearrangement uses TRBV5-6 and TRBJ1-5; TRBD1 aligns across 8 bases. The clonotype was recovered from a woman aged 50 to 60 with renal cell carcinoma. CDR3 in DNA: TGTGCCAGCAGCTTGAGACAGGGGAGAGCGCAGCCCCAGCATTTT. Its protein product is CASSLRQGRAQPQHF.